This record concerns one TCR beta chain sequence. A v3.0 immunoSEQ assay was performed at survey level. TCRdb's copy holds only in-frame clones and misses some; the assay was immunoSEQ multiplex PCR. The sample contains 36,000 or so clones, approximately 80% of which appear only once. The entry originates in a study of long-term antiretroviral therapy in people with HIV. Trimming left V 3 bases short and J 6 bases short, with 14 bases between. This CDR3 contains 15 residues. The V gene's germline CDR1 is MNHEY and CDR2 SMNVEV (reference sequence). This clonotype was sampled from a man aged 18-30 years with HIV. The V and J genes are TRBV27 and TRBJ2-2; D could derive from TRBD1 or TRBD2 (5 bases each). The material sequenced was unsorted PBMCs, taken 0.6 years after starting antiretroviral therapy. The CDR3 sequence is CASSLPGPPPGELFF. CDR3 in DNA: TGTGCCAGCAGTTTGCCGGGACCACCACCCGGGGAGCTGTTTTTT.